The present T cell receptor beta chain was sequenced within a study of regulatory T cells in long-lasting Graves disease (dated by TCRdb to the early 2020s). Looking at the study overall: Patients with newly diagnosed Graves' disease had been on antithyroid drugs for under 3 months. The study was conducted in China and was registered as a clinical trial. A total of 35 or so samples were covered by TCR sequencing, comprising around 13 persistent and 20 newly diagnosed Graves' disease patients. Patients with persistent Graves' disease were compared with patients with newly diagnosed Graves' disease using TCR sequencing and RNA sequencing of peripheral blood. Findings and caveats that apply to the study as a whole: Sequencing and analysis were restricted to the TCR beta chain. Peripheral blood alone was examined, since thyroid tissue, which constituted the primary lesion, could not be accessed. Patients with persistent disease shared more public clonotypes (around 2,500) than newly diagnosed patients did (966). The authors noted that the small sample size was a limitation that may lower accuracy. Persistent disease showed preferential use of TRBV28, TRBJ1-2 and TRBJ2-5, whereas newly diagnosed disease favored TRBV20-1 and TRBJ2-1. Lower TCR Shannon entropy and fewer highly expanded clones were observed in persistent Graves' disease patients than in newly diagnosed patients, which suggested clonal expansion.

The CDR3 sequence holds 16 residues, the cysteine and phenylalanine included. Only the CDR3 DNA is retained, 48 bases long and in frame from the first base. V lost 4 bases and J lost 9 bases; the stretch between them is 19 bases long. Taken from the germline V gene (reference sequence), the CDR1 and CDR2 loops are SEHNR and FQNEAQ. Read against the paper, the sample's time point label means: newly diagnosed GD, antithyroid drugs for less than 3 months. For both TCR sequencing and RNA sequencing, RNA was extracted from PBMCs in TRIzol. The diagnosis of Graves' disease followed American Thyroid Association guidelines. Patients were recruited from an endocrinology department in Xi'an, China. From each patient, 7.5 to 10 milliliters of peripheral blood was collected into an EDTA anticoagulant tube. Ficoll Paque Plus density gradient separation was used to isolate PBMCs, and no further T cell sorting was performed. RNA quality was checked with an Agilent 2100 Bioanalyzer and agarose gel, and concentration with a NanoDrop 2000.

The library was built by means of multiplex PCR. Sequencing took place on an Illumina HiSeq 4000. To build TCR beta libraries, CDR3 regions were amplified by Arm-PCR using iRepertoire HTBI primers. PCR products were gel purified before sequencing. As for the authors' bioinformatics: Gene usage analysis of CDR3 amino acid clonotypes used the approximately 56 TRBV and about 15 TRBJ segments found across samples. Filtered high-quality paired reads were merged into contigs using COPE and FqMerger. BLAST was used to align contigs to the IMGT TRBV, TRBD and TRBJ reference genes, and CDR3 was defined following IMGT. Clonotypes above 0.1% frequency were classified as highly expanded clones. Repertoire diversity was measured by Shannon entropy, and V-J evenness by the Gini coefficient. Clonotypes shared by more than one individual were considered public. TCRdb applied fastp at Q25 and MiXCR to the public reads, then kept only in-frame beta chains. Rows with a matching CDR3 protein are joined into one entry that keeps the most common DNA and genes. The authors' filters were not applied to this entry. In all, the sample holds approximately 350,000 distinct CDR3 sequences, and around 15% of those were seen once. In total, the top ten clones hold roughly 21% of the sample.

On this clonotype: It has no known antigen specificity. Per-base quality was not reported, and no clone a single base away is much larger than it.

These data were likewise used in another study, on T cells in Graves' hyperthyroidism and ophthalmopathy. The second study's authors report: Stable Graves' hyperthyroidism was defined as the absence of progression to ophthalmopathy over 18 months of follow-up. Hyperthyroidism patients were newly diagnosed, had a disease duration of under 2 months, and were aged 18 to 65 years. Any patient with an uncontrolled infection, another autoimmune disease, pregnancy or lactation was excluded. Diagnoses were established on the basis of clinical symptoms, serum thyroxine and TRAb, thyroid ultrasound, and orbital computed tomography. For the first round of RT-PCR on the TCR CDR3, the HTBI primer set was used together with the Qiagen OneStep RT-PCR kit. Most expanded thyroid clonotypes (frequency above 0.001) were also detected in blood, suggesting blood repertoires may reflect thyroid immune responses. A model built on a 13 V-J signature distinguished ophthalmopathy from stable hyperthyroidism, reaching roughly 88% sensitivity and about 81% specificity in cross-validation and 80%/75% in testing. In validation, the model predicted progression to ophthalmopathy with approximately 69% sensitivity and about 73% specificity, a median of about six months before onset. To identify distinguishing TCR V-J signatures, a discovery cohort of about 95 patients was used, comprising fewer than 45 with Graves' ophthalmopathy and approximately 58 with stable Graves' hyperthyroidism. An independent validation cohort of 18 to 20 hyperthyroidism patients and some 15 patients who later progressed to ophthalmopathy tested prospective prediction of ophthalmopathy. The roughly 90 discovery patients were divided at random into training and test sets in a 7:3 ratio. In addition, the study compared T-cell repertoires in thyroid tissue and in blood from six Graves' hyperthyroidism patients. Following sampling, methimazole starting at 30 mg daily was given to hyperthyroidism patients, and high-dose intravenous methylprednisolone was given to ophthalmopathy patients. Libraries were constructed in a second round of multiplex PCR, after which size selection and purification were performed. Sequencing of the libraries was done on an Illumina HiSeq2000 using paired-end 100 bp reads. SOAPnuke was used to process the raw data, removing reads that contained adapters or uncalled bases, had a mean Phred below 15, or lacked an exact match to the constant primer or identifier. COPE v1.2.5 was used to merge the high-quality paired reads, and each unique nucleotide sequence was defined as a clonotype. MiTCR v1.1 was used to align clonotypes to the IMGT TRBV, TRBD and TRBJ reference segments. The analysis included only V-J combinations with a frequency above 0.0001, which together covered more than 98% of the repertoires. A TCS score was defined as the ratio between F50 (clonal expansion) and ExV (chaos), using BLOSUM62-based TCRdist between CDR3 peptides within each V-J. Welch's t-statistics and random forest reduced around 520 V-J features to about 12, which were used in a naive Bayes classifier (R e1071). No statistical method was used to fix the sample size in advance, and group allocation was not hidden from the investigators. The paper reports TCR Vbeta CDR3 sequencing of roughly 140 peripheral blood samples: around 41 ophthalmopathy, under 85 hyperthyroidism and approximately 17 progressor patients.

The sequence was collected from a woman aged 18 to 35 with Graves disease. Donor details come from another sample of the same person, matched by shared clones. The sequence is built from TRBV7-9 and TRBJ1-6; the D region possibly corresponds to TRBD1 (6 bases align). This specimen consisted of peripheral blood mononuclear cells (PBMCs), obtained at new diagnosis, from a patient treated with antithyroid drugs. The sequenced DNA is TGTGCCAGCAGCTCACCTGGTAACAGGGTTTCTTCACCCCTCCACTTT. This sequence encodes CASSSPGNRVSSPLHF. Full variable domain (CDR3 extended with the reference TRBV7-9 and TRBJ1-6 proteins): DTGVSQNPRHKITKRGQNVTFRCDPISEHNRLYWYRQTLGQGPEFLTYFQNEAQLEKSRLLSDRFSAERPKGSFSTLEIQRTEQGDSAMYLCASSSPGNRVSSPLHFGNGTRLTVT.